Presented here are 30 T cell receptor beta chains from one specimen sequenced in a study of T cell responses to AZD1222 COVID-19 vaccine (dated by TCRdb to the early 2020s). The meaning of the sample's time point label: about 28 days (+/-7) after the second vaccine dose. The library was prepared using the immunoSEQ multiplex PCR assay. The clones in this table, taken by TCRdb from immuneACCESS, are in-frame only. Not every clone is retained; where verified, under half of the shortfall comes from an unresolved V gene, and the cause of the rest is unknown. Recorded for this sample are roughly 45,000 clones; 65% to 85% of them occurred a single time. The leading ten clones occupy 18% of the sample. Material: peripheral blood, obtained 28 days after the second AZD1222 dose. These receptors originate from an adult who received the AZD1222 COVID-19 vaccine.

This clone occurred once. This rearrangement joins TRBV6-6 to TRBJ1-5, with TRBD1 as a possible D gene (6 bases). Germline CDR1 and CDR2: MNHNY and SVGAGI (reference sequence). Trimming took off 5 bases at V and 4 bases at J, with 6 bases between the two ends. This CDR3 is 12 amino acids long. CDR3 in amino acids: CASSQGNQPQHF. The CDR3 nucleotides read TGTGCCAGCAGTCAGGGGAATCAGCCCCAGCATTTT.

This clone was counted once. CDR3 DNA: TGTGCCAGCATTTGGGGGGGTTCGCAGCCCCAGCATTTT. It specifies CASIWGGSQPQHF. The chain carries TRBV6-5 and TRBJ1-5; weak D call: TRBD1 (5 bases). The CDR3 covers 13 residues. Germline values: CDR1 MNHEY, CDR2 SVGAGI. V lost 7 bases and J lost 7, with 14 bases in between.

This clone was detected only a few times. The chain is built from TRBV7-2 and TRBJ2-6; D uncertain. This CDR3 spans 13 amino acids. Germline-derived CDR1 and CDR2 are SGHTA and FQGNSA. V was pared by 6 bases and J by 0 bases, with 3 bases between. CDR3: CASSASGANVLTF. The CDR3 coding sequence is TGTGCCAGCAGTGCCTCTGGGGCCAACGTCCTGACTTTC.

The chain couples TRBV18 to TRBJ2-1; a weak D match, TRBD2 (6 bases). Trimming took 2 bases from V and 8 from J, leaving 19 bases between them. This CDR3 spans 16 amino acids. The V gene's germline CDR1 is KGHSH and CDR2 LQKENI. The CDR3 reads CASSPLTRHLRDEQFF. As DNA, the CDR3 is TGTGCCAGCTCACCATTGACTAGGCACCTACGAGATGAGCAGTTCTTC.

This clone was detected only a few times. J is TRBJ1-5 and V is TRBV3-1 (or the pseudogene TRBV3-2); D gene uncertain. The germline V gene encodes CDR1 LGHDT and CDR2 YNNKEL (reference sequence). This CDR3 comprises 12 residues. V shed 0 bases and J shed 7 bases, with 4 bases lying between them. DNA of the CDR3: TGTGCCAGCAGCCAAGATAAACAGCCCCAGCATTTT. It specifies CASSQDKQPQHF.

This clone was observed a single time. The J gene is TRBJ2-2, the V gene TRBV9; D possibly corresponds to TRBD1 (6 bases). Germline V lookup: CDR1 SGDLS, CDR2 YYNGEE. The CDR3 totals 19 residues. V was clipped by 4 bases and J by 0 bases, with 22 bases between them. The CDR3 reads CASSPDAGAPFANTGELFF. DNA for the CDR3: TGTGCCAGCAGCCCTGACGCAGGGGCCCCGTTCGCGAACACCGGGGAGCTGTTTTTT.

Written as DNA, the CDR3 is TGTGCCAGCAGCTTGACTCACTTGAACACTGAAGCTTTCTTT. Its protein is CASSLTHLNTEAFF. This chain joins TRBV5-8 and TRBJ1-1, with D hard to call. The CDR3 consists of 14 residues. The V and J ends lost 1 base and 0 bases respectively, with 7 bases between them. Germline CDR1 SGHTS, CDR2 YDEGEE.

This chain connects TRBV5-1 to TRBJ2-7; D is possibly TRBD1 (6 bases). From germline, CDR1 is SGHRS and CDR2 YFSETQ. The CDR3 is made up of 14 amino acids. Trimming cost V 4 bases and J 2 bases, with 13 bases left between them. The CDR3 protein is CASSAYRAPYEQYF. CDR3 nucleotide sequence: TGCGCCAGCAGCGCTTACAGGGCCCCCTACGAGCAGTACTTC. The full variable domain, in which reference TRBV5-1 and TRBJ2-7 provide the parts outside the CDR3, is KAGVTQTPRYLIKTRGQQVTLSCSPISGHRSVSWYQQTPGQGLQFLFEYFSETQRNKGNFPGRFSGRQFSNSRSEMNVSTLELGDSALYLCASSAYRAPYEQYFGPGTRLTVT.

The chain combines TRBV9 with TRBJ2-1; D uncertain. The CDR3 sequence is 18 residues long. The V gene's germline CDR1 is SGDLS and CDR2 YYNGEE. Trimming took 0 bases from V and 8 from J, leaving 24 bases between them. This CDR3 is CASSVAGIGADPWDEQFF. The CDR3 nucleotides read TGTGCCAGCAGCGTAGCTGGGATCGGTGCGGACCCTTGGGATGAGCAGTTCTTC.

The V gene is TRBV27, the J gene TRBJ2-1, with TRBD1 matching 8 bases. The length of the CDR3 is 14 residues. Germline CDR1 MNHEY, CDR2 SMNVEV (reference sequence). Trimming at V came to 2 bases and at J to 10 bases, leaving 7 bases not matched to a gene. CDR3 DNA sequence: TGTGCCAGCAGTTTAATAACAGGGGGAGGCGAGCAGTTCTTC. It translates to CASSLITGGGEQFF.

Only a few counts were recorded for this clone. CDR3 sequence: CASSPWTENYGYTF. The DNA of the CDR3 is TGTGCCAGCAGTCCGTGGACTGAAAACTATGGCTACACCTTC. The chain recombines TRBV6-5 with TRBJ1-2; D ambiguous. Per germline, CDR1 MNHEY and CDR2 SVGAGI. V was trimmed by 5 bases and J by 2 bases, leaving 12 bases between them. CDR3 length: 14 amino acids.

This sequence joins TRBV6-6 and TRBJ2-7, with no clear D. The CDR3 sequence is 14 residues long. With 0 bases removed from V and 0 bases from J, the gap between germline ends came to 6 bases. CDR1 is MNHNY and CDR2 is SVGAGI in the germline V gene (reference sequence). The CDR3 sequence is CASSYSESSYEQYF. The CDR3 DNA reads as TGTGCCAGCAGTTACTCGGAGAGCTCCTACGAGCAGTACTTC.

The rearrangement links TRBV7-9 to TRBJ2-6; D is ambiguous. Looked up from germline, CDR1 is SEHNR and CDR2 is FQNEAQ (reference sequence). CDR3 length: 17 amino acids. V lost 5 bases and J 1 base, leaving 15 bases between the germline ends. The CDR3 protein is CASSPPPRKSGANVLTF. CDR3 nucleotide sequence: TGTGCCAGCAGCCCCCCACCCCGTAAATCTGGGGCCAACGTCCTGACTTTC.

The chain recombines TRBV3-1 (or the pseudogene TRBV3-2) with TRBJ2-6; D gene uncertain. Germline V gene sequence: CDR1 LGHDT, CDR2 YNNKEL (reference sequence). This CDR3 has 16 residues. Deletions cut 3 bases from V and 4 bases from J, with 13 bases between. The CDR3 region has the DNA TGTGCCAGCAGCCATGAATTATCTGGAGGGGCCAACGTCCTGACTTTC. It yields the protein CASSHELSGGANVLTF.

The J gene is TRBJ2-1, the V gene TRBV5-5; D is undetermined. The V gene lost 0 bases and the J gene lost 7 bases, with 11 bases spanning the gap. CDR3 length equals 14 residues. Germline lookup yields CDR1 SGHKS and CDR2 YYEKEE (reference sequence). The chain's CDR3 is CASSLVPTPNEQFF. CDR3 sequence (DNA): TGTGCCAGCAGCTTGGTACCCACCCCTAATGAGCAGTTCTTC.

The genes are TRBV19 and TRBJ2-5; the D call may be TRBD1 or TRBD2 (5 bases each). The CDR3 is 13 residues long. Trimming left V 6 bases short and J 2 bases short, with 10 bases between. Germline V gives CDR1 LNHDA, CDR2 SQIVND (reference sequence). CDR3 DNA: TGTGCCAGTAGACGAGGGGCGCAAGAGACCCAGTACTTC. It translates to CASRRGAQETQYF.

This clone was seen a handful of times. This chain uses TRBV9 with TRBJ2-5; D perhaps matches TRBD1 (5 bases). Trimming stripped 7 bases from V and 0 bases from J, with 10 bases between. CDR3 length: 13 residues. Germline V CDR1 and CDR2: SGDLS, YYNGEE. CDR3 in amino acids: CASGRAYQETQYF. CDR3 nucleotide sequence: TGTGCCAGCGGCAGGGCGTACCAAGAGACCCAGTACTTC.

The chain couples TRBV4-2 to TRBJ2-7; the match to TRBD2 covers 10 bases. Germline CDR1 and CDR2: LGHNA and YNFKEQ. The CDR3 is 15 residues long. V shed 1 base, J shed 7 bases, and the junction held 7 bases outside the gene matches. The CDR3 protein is CASSQVSGGVWEQYF. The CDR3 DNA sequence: TGTGCCAGCAGCCAAGTGAGCGGGGGGGTATGGGAGCAGTACTTC.

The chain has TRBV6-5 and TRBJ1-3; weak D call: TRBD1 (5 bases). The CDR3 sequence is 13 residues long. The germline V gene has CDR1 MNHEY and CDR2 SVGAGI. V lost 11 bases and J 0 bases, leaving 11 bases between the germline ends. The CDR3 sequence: CAAGGFSGNTIYF. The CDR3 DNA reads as TGTGCCGCGGGGGGATTCTCTGGAAACACCATATATTTT.

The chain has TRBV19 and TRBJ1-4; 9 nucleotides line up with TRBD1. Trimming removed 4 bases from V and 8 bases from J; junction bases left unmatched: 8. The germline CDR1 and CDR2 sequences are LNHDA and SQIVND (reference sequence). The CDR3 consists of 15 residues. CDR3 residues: CASSTTGTGKEKLFF. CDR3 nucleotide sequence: TGTGCCAGTAGTACTACCGGGACAGGGAAAGAAAAACTGTTTTTT.

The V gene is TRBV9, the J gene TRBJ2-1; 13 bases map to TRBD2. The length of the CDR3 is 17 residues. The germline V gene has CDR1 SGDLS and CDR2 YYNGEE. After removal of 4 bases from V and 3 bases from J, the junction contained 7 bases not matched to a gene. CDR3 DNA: TGTGCCAGCAGCCTTCGGACTAGCGGGAGTTACTACAATGAGCAGTTCTTC. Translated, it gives CASSLRTSGSYYNEQFF.

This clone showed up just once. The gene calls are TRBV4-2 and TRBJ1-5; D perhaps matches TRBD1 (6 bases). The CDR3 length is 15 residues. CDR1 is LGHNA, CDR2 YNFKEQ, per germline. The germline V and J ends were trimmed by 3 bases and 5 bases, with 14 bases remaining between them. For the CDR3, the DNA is TGTGCCAGCAGCCATCGCCGGGACACCCATCAGCCCCAGCATTTT. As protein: CASSHRRDTHQPQHF.

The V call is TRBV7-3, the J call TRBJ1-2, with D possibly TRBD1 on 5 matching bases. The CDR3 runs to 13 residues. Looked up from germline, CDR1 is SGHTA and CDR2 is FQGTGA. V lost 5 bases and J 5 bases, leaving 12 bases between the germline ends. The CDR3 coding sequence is TGTGCCAGCAGCCTACAGACAGTTTATGGCTACACCTTC. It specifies CASSLQTVYGYTF.

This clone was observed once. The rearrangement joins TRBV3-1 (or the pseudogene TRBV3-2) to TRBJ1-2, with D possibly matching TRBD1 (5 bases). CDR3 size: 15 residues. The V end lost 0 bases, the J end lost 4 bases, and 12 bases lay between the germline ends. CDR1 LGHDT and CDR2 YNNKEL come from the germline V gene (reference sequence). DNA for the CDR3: TGTGCCAGCAGCCAAGATAGACAGTCCCCCTATGGCTACACCTTC. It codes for CASSQDRQSPYGYTF.

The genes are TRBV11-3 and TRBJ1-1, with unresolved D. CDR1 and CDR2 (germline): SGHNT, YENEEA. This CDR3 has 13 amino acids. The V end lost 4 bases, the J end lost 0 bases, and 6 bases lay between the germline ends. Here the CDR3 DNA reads TGTGCCAGCAGCTCTTCTATGAACACTGAAGCTTTCTTT. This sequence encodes CASSSSMNTEAFF. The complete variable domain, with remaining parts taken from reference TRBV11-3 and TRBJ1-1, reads EAGVVQSPRYKIIEKKQPVAFWCNPISGHNTLYWYLQNLGQGPELLIRYENEEAVDDSQLPKDRFSAERLKGVDSTLKIQPAELGDSAVYLCASSSSMNTEAFFGQGTRLTVV.

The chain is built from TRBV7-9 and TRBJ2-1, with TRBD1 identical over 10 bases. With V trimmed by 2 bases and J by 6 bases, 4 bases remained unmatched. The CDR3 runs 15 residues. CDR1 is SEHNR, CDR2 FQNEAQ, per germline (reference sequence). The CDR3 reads CASSLTWTGGNEQFF. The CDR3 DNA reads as TGTGCCAGCAGCTTAACATGGACAGGGGGCAATGAGCAGTTCTTC.

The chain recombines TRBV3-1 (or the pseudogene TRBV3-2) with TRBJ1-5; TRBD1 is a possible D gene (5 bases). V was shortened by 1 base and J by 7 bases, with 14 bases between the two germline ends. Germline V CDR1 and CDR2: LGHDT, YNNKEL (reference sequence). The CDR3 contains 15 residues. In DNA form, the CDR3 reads TGTGCCAGCAGCCAAGGTGGGCAGGGAACCCAGCCCCAGCATTTT. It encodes CASSQGGQGTQPQHF.

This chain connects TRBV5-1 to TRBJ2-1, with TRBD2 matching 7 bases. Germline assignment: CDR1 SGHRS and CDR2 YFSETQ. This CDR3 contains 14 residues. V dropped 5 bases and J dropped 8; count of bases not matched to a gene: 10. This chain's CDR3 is CASSVGDYNDEQFF. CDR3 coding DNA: TGCGCCAGCAGTGTGGGGGACTATAACGATGAGCAGTTCTTC. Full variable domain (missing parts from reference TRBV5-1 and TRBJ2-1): KAGVTQTPRYLIKTRGQQVTLSCSPISGHRSVSWYQQTPGQGLQFLFEYFSETQRNKGNFPGRFSGRQFSNSRSEMNVSTLELGDSALYLCASSVGDYNDEQFFGPGTRLTVL.

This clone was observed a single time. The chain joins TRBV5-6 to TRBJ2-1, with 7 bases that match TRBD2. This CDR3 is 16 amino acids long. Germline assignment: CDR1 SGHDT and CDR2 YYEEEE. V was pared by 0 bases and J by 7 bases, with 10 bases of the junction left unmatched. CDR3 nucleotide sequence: TGTGCCAGCAGCTTGGCCGGACTAGGCGGACGGAATGAGCAGTTCTTC. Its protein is CASSLAGLGGRNEQFF. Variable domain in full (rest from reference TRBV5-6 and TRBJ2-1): DAGVTQSPTHLIKTRGQQVTLRCSPKSGHDTVSWYQQALGQGPQFIFQYYEEEERQRGNFPDRFSGHQFPNYSSELNVNALLLGDSALYLCASSLAGLGGRNEQFFGPGTRLTVL.

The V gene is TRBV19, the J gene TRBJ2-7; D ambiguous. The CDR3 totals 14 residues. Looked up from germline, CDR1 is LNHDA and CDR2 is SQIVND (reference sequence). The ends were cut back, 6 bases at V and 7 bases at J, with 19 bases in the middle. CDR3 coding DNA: TGTGCCAGTAGCTTACCGGACCTTAGAAGAGAGCAGTACTTC. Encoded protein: CASSLPDLRREQYF.